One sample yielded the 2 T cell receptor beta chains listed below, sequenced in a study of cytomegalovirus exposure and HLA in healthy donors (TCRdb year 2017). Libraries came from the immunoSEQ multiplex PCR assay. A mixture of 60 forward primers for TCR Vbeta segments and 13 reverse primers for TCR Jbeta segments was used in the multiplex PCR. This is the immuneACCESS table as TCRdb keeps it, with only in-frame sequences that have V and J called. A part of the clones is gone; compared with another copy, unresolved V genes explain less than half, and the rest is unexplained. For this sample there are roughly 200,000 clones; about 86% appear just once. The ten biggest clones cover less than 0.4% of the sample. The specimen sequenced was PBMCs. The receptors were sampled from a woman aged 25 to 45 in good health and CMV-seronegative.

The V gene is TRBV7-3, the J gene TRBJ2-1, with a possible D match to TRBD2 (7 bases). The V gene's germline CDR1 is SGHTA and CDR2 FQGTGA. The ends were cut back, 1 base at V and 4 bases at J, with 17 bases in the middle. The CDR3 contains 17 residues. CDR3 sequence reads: CASSLIGGGGRYNEQFF. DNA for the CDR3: TGTGCCAGCAGCTTAATAGGGGGAGGGGGAAGGTACAATGAGCAGTTCTTC.

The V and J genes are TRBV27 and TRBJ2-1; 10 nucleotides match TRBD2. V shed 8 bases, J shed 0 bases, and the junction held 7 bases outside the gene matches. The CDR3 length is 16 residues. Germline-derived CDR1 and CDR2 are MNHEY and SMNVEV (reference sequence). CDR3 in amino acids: CASGWTSGSSYNEQFF. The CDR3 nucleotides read TGTGCCAGCGGCTGGACTAGCGGAAGCTCCTACAATGAGCAGTTCTTC.